These 28 T cell receptor beta chains originate from one sample sequenced in a study of shared clonotypes between healthy human individuals. Naive CD8 cells lacked CD45RO, underwent positive selection for CCR7 and left out terminally differentiated effector memory CD45RA+ cells. Produced via immunoSEQ multiplex PCR; TCRdb's table is partial and in-frame only. The table has nearly 2 million clones, just under 95% seen once. Sequencing was carried out using naive CD8+ T cells sorted from blood. The receptors were sampled from a man aged 18 to 30 in good health.

This chain connects TRBV7-2 to TRBJ2-7; 8 nucleotides align to TRBD2. V shed 5 bases, J shed 3 bases, and the junction held 6 bases outside the gene matches. The CDR3 has 14 residues. Germline V gives CDR1 SGHTA, CDR2 FQGNSA. CDR3 nucleotide sequence: TGTGCCAGCAGCCCCGGACTAGCCAGCTACGAGCAGTACTTC. As protein: CASSPGLASYEQYF.

The chain employs TRBV28 and TRBJ2-7; a possible D gene is TRBD1 (6 bases). Looked up from germline, CDR1 is MDHEN and CDR2 is SYDVKM. This CDR3 contains 14 residues. Trimming pared 3 bases from V and 5 bases from J, leaving 14 bases between. The CDR3 coding sequence is TGTGCCAGCAGTTTCCAGGGCACAGGGCACGAGCAGTACTTC. This translates into CASSFQGTGHEQYF.

The V call is TRBV9, the J call TRBJ1-1; TRBD1 aligns across 7 bases. The V gene's germline CDR1 is SGDLS and CDR2 YYNGEE. The junction had 11 bases not matched to a gene; V was cut back by 3 bases and J by 6 bases. The CDR3 spans 15 residues. CDR3 sequence: CASSAGNRGIAEAFF. The CDR3 DNA is TGTGCCAGCAGCGCTGGAAACAGGGGTATCGCTGAAGCTTTCTTT.

The chain joins TRBV5-1 to TRBJ2-3; perhaps TRBD2 as D (6 bases). Trimming shortened V by 0 bases and J by 0 bases, and 11 bases separated the two germline ends. From germline, CDR1 is SGHRS and CDR2 YFSETQ. CDR3 size: 16 residues. CDR3 protein: CASSLGEGGSTDTQYF. Written as DNA, the CDR3 is TGCGCCAGCAGCTTGGGAGAGGGAGGCAGCACAGATACGCAGTATTTT. Drawing the rest from reference TRBV5-1 and TRBJ2-3, the complete variable domain is KAGVTQTPRYLIKTRGQQVTLSCSPISGHRSVSWYQQTPGQGLQFLFEYFSETQRNKGNFPGRFSGRQFSNSRSEMNVSTLELGDSALYLCASSLGEGGSTDTQYFGPGTRLTVL.

The V and J genes are TRBV6-1 and TRBJ2-7; no clear D. V was shortened by 0 bases and J by 4 bases, with 7 bases between the two germline ends. The CDR3 runs to 13 residues. Germline CDR1 MNHNS, CDR2 SASEGT. CDR3 sequence reads: CASSEAEVYEQYF. CDR3 DNA: TGTGCCAGCAGTGAAGCCGAAGTATACGAGCAGTACTTC.

The chain employs TRBV5-1 and TRBJ2-3; weak D call: TRBD1 (6 bases). The CDR3 extends over 13 amino acids. V was shortened by 5 bases and J by 4 bases, with 11 bases between the two germline ends. Germline V gives CDR1 SGHRS, CDR2 YFSETQ. The CDR3 bases are TGCGCCAGCAGTCCGCAGGGGCCAGATACGCAGTATTTT. Protein product: CASSPQGPDTQYF.

The chain joins TRBV14 to TRBJ2-7; possibly TRBD2 for D (5 bases). Between the trimmed V and J ends, which lost 5 bases and 2 bases, there was a span of 22 bases. This CDR3 comprises 17 residues. Germline assignment: CDR1 SGHDN and CDR2 FVKESK. The CDR3 DNA follows: TGTGCCAGCAGCTCGCATAATGGACGAGCGGCGGCCTACGAGCAGTACTTC. Translated: CASSSHNGRAAAYEQYF. Filled out from reference TRBV14 and TRBJ2-7, the complete variable domain reads EAGVTQFPSHSVIEKGQTVTLRCDPISGHDNLYWYRRVMGKEIKFLLHFVKESKQDESGMPNNRFLAERTGGTYSTLKVQPAELEDSGVYFCASSSHNGRAAAYEQYFGPGTRLTVT.

The J gene is TRBJ1-1, the V gene TRBV11-2; D is unclear. Germline V gene data show CDR1 as SGHAT and CDR2 as FQNNGV. Trimming left V 1 base short and J 6 bases short, with 15 bases between. This CDR3 region has 15 residues. The CDR3 loop is CASSLVLGRVSEAFF. CDR3 DNA: TGTGCCAGCAGCTTAGTCCTGGGGAGAGTCTCTGAAGCTTTCTTT.

As DNA, the CDR3 is TGCGCCAGCAGCTTGGAGGCAGCCCAAGAGACCCAGTACTTC. The encoded protein is CASSLEAAQETQYF. The chain is built from TRBV5-1 and TRBJ2-5; D not certain. Germline V gene lookup returns CDR1 SGHRS and CDR2 YFSETQ. CDR3 length: 14 amino acids. With 0 bases removed from V and 1 base from J, the gap between germline ends came to 7 bases.

This clone came up once. In DNA, the CDR3 is TGTGCCAGCAGCCAAGTTTCAGGGGTAAATTCACCCCTCCACTTT. Translating it yields CASSQVSGVNSPLHF. V and J are TRBV14 and TRBJ1-6; weak D call: TRBD1 (6 bases). This CDR3 has 15 residues. CDR1 SGHDN and CDR2 FVKESK come from the germline V gene. The V and J ends lost 1 base and 7 bases respectively, with 11 bases between them.

The CDR3 protein is CASSQAQGAQNEQYF. CDR3 sequence (DNA): TGCGCCAGCAGCCAGGCGCAGGGGGCTCAGAACGAGCAGTACTTC. This chain uses TRBV4-1 with TRBJ2-7; TRBD1 aligns across 8 bases. The ends lost 3 bases at V and 5 bases at J; junction bases unmatched: 9. The CDR3 loop spans 15 amino acids. CDR1 and CDR2 (germline): MGHRA, YSYEKL.

Note on this clone: This sample includes further DNA sequences coding for the same CDR3. The chain joins TRBV4-3 to TRBJ2-3; D uncertain. V was pared by 1 base and J by 6 bases, with 8 bases between. From germline, CDR1 is LGHNA and CDR2 YSLEER. The CDR3 sequence is 13 residues long. CDR3 bases: TGCGCCAGCAGCCAAGTGGTCTCGGATACGCAGTATTTT. It is translated as CASSQVVSDTQYF.

The genes are TRBV6-5 and TRBJ1-1; D is undetermined. The CDR3 is 14 residues long. In germline, CDR1 is MNHEY, CDR2 SVGAGI. The V end was cut by 10 bases, the J end by 0 bases, with 15 bases between. CDR3 loop: CATYSPFMNTEAFF. CDR3 bases: TGTGCCACTTACAGTCCGTTCATGAACACTGAAGCTTTCTTT.

The rearrangement links TRBV10-3 to TRBJ2-3; the match to TRBD2 covers 8 bases. The ends lost 0 bases at V and 4 bases at J; junction bases unmatched: 15. This CDR3 comprises 19 residues. Germline V gene data show CDR1 as ENHRY and CDR2 as SYGVKD. As DNA, the CDR3 is TGTGCCATCAGTGAGTCGACTGGGAGGGGGACTAGATCTTCAGATACGCAGTATTTT. Protein: CAISESTGRGTRSSDTQYF.

The chain links TRBV4-3 to TRBJ2-3; D remains unclear. Trimming removed 5 bases from V and 2 bases from J, with 14 bases in between. This CDR3 has 15 amino acids. Per the germline V gene, CDR1 is LGHNA and CDR2 is YSLEER. The DNA for the CDR3 is TGCGCCAGCAGCGCTTTGGCACTTTCCACAGATACGCAGTATTTT. This translates into CASSALALSTDTQYF.

As for this clone: Other DNA sequences in this sample translate to the same CDR3. The gene calls are TRBV27 and TRBJ1-5; possibly TRBD1 for D (5 bases). The V end lost 6 bases, the J end lost 3 bases, and 12 bases lay between the germline ends. Germline V CDR1 and CDR2: MNHEY, SMNVEV (reference sequence). The CDR3 length is 14 residues. This CDR3 reads CASSKTGSNQPQHF. The CDR3, as DNA: TGTGCCAGCAGCAAAACAGGATCCAATCAGCCCCAGCATTTT.

The chain combines TRBV5-6 with TRBJ2-7; D tentatively fits TRBD1 or TRBD2 (5 bases each). The CDR3 is 14 residues long. Between the trimmed V and J ends, which lost 4 bases and 2 bases, there was a span of 13 bases. CDR1 is SGHDT and CDR2 is YYEEEE in the germline V gene. The chain's CDR3 is CASSPWDLAYEQYF. The CDR3 DNA is TGTGCCAGCAGCCCTTGGGACCTTGCCTACGAGCAGTACTTC.

V is TRBV9 and J is TRBJ2-3; the D gene is possibly TRBD1 (6 bases). Germline CDR1 is SGDLS and CDR2 is YYNGEE. V was pared by 1 base and J by 3 bases, with 12 bases between. The CDR3 runs to 15 residues. Here the CDR3 DNA reads TGTGCCAGCAGCGTATCAGGGGCCTGGACAGATACGCAGTATTTT. Its protein product is CASSVSGAWTDTQYF.

This chain connects TRBV5-1 to TRBJ2-1, with 8 bases aligning to TRBD1. From germline, CDR1 is SGHRS and CDR2 YFSETQ. The CDR3 has 14 residues. The J segment lost 6 bases and the V segment lost 6 bases, leaving 8 bases of the junction unmatched. DNA for the CDR3: TGCGCCAGCACCCCGGCAGGGGGCCTCAATGAGCAGTTCTTC. Residues: CASTPAGGLNEQFF.

The chain is built from TRBV5-1 and TRBJ2-7; D possibly uses TRBD1 or TRBD2 (6 bases each). Germline CDR1 SGHRS, CDR2 YFSETQ. V was pared by 1 base and J by 6 bases, with 11 bases between. The CDR3 is made up of 13 amino acids. CDR3 region: CASSLTGAGEQYF. The CDR3 nucleotides are TGCGCCAGCAGCTTGACGGGGGCGGGCGAGCAGTACTTC. The full variable domain, completed using reference TRBV5-1 and TRBJ2-7, is KAGVTQTPRYLIKTRGQQVTLSCSPISGHRSVSWYQQTPGQGLQFLFEYFSETQRNKGNFPGRFSGRQFSNSRSEMNVSTLELGDSALYLCASSLTGAGEQYFGPGTRLTVT.

This rearrangement joins TRBV27 to TRBJ2-1; D gene unclear. The CDR3 runs 13 residues. Between the trimmed V and J ends, which lost 6 bases and 5 bases, there was a span of 11 bases. The germline gives CDR1 MNHEY, CDR2 SMNVEV (reference sequence). CDR3 protein: CASSSSVHNEQFF. Here the CDR3 DNA reads TGTGCCAGCAGCTCCTCGGTCCACAATGAGCAGTTCTTC.

The chain has TRBV6-1 and TRBJ1-6; maybe TRBD1 (5 bases). Trimming removed 0 bases from V and 6 bases from J, with 12 bases in between. Looked up from germline, CDR1 is MNHNS and CDR2 is SASEGT. CDR3 length: 16 residues. CDR3 region: CASSEATEGVNSPLHF. CDR3 DNA sequence: TGTGCCAGCAGTGAAGCAACGGAAGGGGTTAATTCACCCCTCCACTTT.

This chain joins TRBV19 and TRBJ1-2; 8 bases agree with TRBD1. Germline trimming cut 9 bases from V and 6 bases from J; bases unmatched to any gene: 15. Germline loops: CDR1 LNHDA, CDR2 SQIVND (reference sequence). The CDR3 totals 15 residues. In nucleotides, the CDR3 is TGTGCCAGCAGACTTACAGGGGGTATCGTGGATGGCTACACCTTC. Its protein product is CASRLTGGIVDGYTF.

The rearrangement uses TRBV6-1 and TRBJ2-7; 11 bases match TRBD1. The CDR3 spans 17 residues. Per the germline V gene, CDR1 is MNHNS and CDR2 is SASEGT. With 0 bases clipped from V and 5 bases from J, the junction kept 9 bases outside the gene matches. The chain's CDR3 is CASSEAVWGTGGDEQYF. The CDR3 DNA sequence: TGTGCCAGCAGTGAAGCGGTTTGGGGGACAGGGGGTGACGAGCAGTACTTC.

The rearrangement links TRBV25-1 to TRBJ2-5; no firm D call. The DNA end favors TRBJ2-7, so the J call may be wrong. Germline loops: CDR1 MGHDK, CDR2 SYGVNS. The CDR3 has 14 amino acids. The CDR3 reads CASSELGSSYEQYF. CDR3 sequence (DNA): TGTGCCAGCAGTGAATTAGGCAGTTCCTACGAGCAGTACTTC.

This clone came up once. The chain links TRBV28 to TRBJ2-7; the match to TRBD1 covers 7 bases. The CDR3 contains 13 residues. The ends lost 6 bases at V and 5 bases at J; junction bases unmatched: 7. Germline V gene sequence: CDR1 MDHEN, CDR2 SYDVKM. The CDR3 bases are TGTGCCAGCAGACCGACAGGGCGGGACGAGCAGTACTTC. It is translated as CASRPTGRDEQYF.

V and J are TRBV28 and TRBJ2-5, with TRBD1 as a possible D gene (5 bases). This CDR3 has 14 amino acids. V shed 1 base and J shed 6 bases, with 12 bases lying between them. Germline CDR1 MDHEN, CDR2 SYDVKM. The CDR3 bases are TGTGCCAGCAGTTTATCAGGGATGGGGAAGACCCAGTACTTC. Its translation: CASSLSGMGKTQYF. The full variable domain, in which reference TRBV28 and TRBJ2-5 provide the parts outside the CDR3, is DVKVTQSSRYLVKRTGEKVFLECVQDMDHENMFWYRQDPGLGLRLIYFSYDVKMKEKGDIPEGYSVSREKKERFSLILESASTNQTSMYLCASSLSGMGKTQYFGPGTRLLVL.

The chain links TRBV6-1 to TRBJ2-7, with TRBD2 identical over 9 bases. CDR1 MNHNS and CDR2 SASEGT come from the germline V gene. The CDR3 length is 16 residues. V lost 1 base, J lost 3 bases, and 7 bases stayed unmatched. CDR3 sequence reads: CASSEGAGGYYYEQYF. In nucleotides, the CDR3 is TGTGCCAGCAGTGAAGGCGCGGGAGGGTATTACTACGAGCAGTACTTC.